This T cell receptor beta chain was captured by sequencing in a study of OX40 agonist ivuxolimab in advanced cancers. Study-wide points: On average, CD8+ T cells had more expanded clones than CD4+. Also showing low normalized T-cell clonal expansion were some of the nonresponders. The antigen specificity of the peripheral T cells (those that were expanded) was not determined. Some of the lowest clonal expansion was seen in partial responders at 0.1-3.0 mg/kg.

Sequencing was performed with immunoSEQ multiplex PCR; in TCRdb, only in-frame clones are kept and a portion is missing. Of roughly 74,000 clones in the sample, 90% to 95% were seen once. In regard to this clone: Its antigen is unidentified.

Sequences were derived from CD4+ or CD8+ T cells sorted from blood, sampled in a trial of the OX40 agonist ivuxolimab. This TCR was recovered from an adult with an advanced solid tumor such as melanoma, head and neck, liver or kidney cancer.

CDR3 nucleotide sequence: TGTGCCAGCAGCTTAGATCGGGGGAGAGCCAAAAACATTCAGTACTTC. It specifies CASSLDRGRAKNIQYF. The chain combines TRBV11-2 with TRBJ2-4, with TRBD2 as a possible D gene (6 bases). Germline-derived CDR1 and CDR2 are SGHAT and FQNNGV. This CDR3 has 16 residues. V lost 0 bases and J lost 0, with 9 bases in between.